Included here is one T cell receptor (beta chain) sequence, with context. Antigen: not known. The naive gate required viable CD3+CD4+ or CD3+CD8+ cells with CCR7+CD45RA+CD45RO-CD95-CD27+CD28+ phenotype. Peripheral blood was collected from the related graft donor on the marrow donation day. This specimen comes from a study of T cells after posttransplantation cyclophosphamide. General study points: Donor-recipient repertoire similarity was low at 1-2 months, rising over year one.

The germline gives CDR1 SGHTA, CDR2 FQGNSA. Trimming pared 1 base from V and 6 bases from J, leaving 9 bases between. This CDR3 is 13 amino acids long. Profiled with immunoSEQ multiplex PCR; TCRdb holds only in-frame clones, not every one. The sample has 31,000 or so clones, 75% to 95% seen once. The sample consisted of naive CD4+ T cells sorted from PBMCs. This chain connects TRBV7-2 to TRBJ2-5; tentative D call: TRBD2 (5 bases). This TCR came from an older woman in good health, CMV-negative, and a related stem cell transplant donor. This CDR3 reads CASSLVGLQTQYF. The DNA for the CDR3 is TGTGCCAGCAGCTTAGTAGGACTGCAGACCCAGTACTTC.